This T cell receptor (beta chain) stems from a study of cytomegalovirus exposure and HLA in healthy donors. Study outcomes and limitations: Presence/absence analyses took donor sequencing depth as roughly uniform.

A note on this clone: What it binds is not known.

Vbeta (60) and Jbeta (13) primers were used in the PCR. Clones were read by immunoSEQ multiplex PCR, and TCRdb kept only the in-frame ones, dropping some. The data show 160,000 or so clones, over 80% seen once. V was trimmed by 4 bases and J by 4 bases, leaving 26 bases between them. Germline-derived CDR1 and CDR2 are SGHTA and FQGNSA. This CDR3 comprises 18 residues. Sequencing input: PBMCs. V and J are TRBV7-2 and TRBJ2-7; tentative D call: TRBD1 (6 bases). The receptor comes from a woman aged 18-29 years in good health and CMV-seronegative. CDR3 nucleotides: TGTGCCAGCAGCTCAATTAATCGGGCAAGGGGGTTCCTTTACGAGCAGTACTTC. The encoded protein is CASSSINRARGFLYEQYF.